Below, 31 T cell receptor beta chains from the same sample are listed, as sequenced in a study of cytomegalovirus exposure and HLA in healthy donors. In the PCR, 60 Vbeta and 13 Jbeta primers were used. Libraries were prepared by immunoSEQ multiplex PCR; TCRdb keeps only in-frame clonotypes and omits some of them. There are fewer than 150,000 clones in the sample; just over 70% occur only once, and about 1.5% lies in the top ten. The sequenced material came from PBMCs. The source of these receptors is a woman aged 25 to 39 in good health and CMV-seronegative.

V is TRBV5-1 and J is TRBJ1-1; D is uncertain. From germline, CDR1 is SGHRS and CDR2 YFSETQ. V was shortened by 4 bases and J by 1 base, with 11 bases between the two germline ends. The CDR3 sequence is 14 residues long. This chain's CDR3 is CASSPVLKNTEAFF. CDR3 nucleotides: TGCGCCAGCAGCCCTGTACTCAAGAACACTGAAGCTTTCTTT.

The chain carries TRBV9 and TRBJ1-3; a weak D match, TRBD1 (5 bases). Per the germline V gene, CDR1 is SGDLS and CDR2 is YYNGEE. V gave up 4 bases and J gave up 0 bases, with 11 bases separating them. The CDR3 covers 15 residues. The DNA for the CDR3 is TGTGCCAGCAGCCCCCGCAGGGCCTCTGGAAACACCATATATTTT. This sequence encodes CASSPRRASGNTIYF.

On this clone: Other DNA sequences of this sample code for an identical CDR3. The rearrangement links TRBV5-6 to TRBJ1-5; the match to TRBD1 covers 7 bases. This CDR3 is built from 14 residues. Germline lookup yields CDR1 SGHDT and CDR2 YYEEEE. J was trimmed by 7 bases and V by 3 bases; bases with no gene match: 7. CDR3: CASSSKTGLQPQHF. The CDR3 DNA is TGTGCCAGCAGCTCCAAGACAGGGCTGCAGCCCCAGCATTTT.

The chain links TRBV19 to TRBJ2-5, with 12 nucleotides matching TRBD2. The CDR3 spans 15 residues. The V gene's germline CDR1 is LNHDA and CDR2 SQIVND (reference sequence). Trimming took 4 bases from V and 4 from J; bases not matched to a gene: 4. CDR3 in DNA: TGTGCCAGTAGTACCGGACTAGCGGGGACAGAGACCCAGTACTTC. This translates into CASSTGLAGTETQYF.

This sequence joins TRBV4-1 and TRBJ2-3; 9 bases fit TRBD1. CDR3 size: 17 residues. Germline V CDR1 and CDR2: MGHRA, YSYEKL. The V segment lost 1 base and the J segment 3 bases; nucleotides outside the gene matches: 8. DNA of the CDR3: TGCGCCAGCAGCCAAGTTGGGACAGGGTTCGGTACAGATACGCAGTATTTT. Protein sequence: CASSQVGTGFGTDTQYF.

The chain couples TRBV6-6 to TRBJ2-5; 10 bases map to TRBD2. The CDR3 is 16 residues long. The J segment lost 4 bases and the V segment lost 6 bases, leaving 11 bases of the junction unmatched. CDR1 and CDR2 (germline): MNHNY, SVGAGI (reference sequence). CDR3 protein: CASRIAGGPLRETQYF. The CDR3, as DNA: TGTGCCAGCAGAATAGCGGGGGGCCCACTGAGAGAGACCCAGTACTTC.

The chain carries TRBV7-2 and TRBJ2-1, with 11 bases aligning to TRBD2. This CDR3 comprises 16 residues. V was pared by 5 bases and J by 10 bases, with 13 bases of the junction left unmatched. The germline V gene encodes CDR1 SGHTA and CDR2 FQGNSA. This chain's CDR3 is CASSAVRASGRREQFF. The CDR3 DNA sequence: TGTGCCAGCAGCGCCGTCCGGGCTAGCGGGAGGCGCGAGCAGTTCTTC.

The chain couples TRBV6-5 to TRBJ2-7, with D perhaps matching TRBD1 (6 bases). Germline V lookup: CDR1 MNHEY, CDR2 SVGAGI. The germline V and J ends were trimmed by 6 bases and 2 bases, with 14 bases remaining between them. This CDR3 contains 14 residues. The CDR3 reads CASRLQGLPYEQYF. In nucleotides, the CDR3 is TGTGCCAGCAGGCTACAGGGCCTCCCCTACGAGCAGTACTTC.

V is TRBV28 and J is TRBJ2-7; 9 nucleotides match TRBD1. The germline V gene has CDR1 MDHEN and CDR2 SYDVKM. Trimming took 5 bases from V and 2 from J; bases not matched to a gene: 10. The CDR3 has 16 amino acids. CDR3 sequence: CASSPTGGNYTYEQYV. DNA for the CDR3: TGTGCCAGCAGTCCAACAGGGGGCAATTATACCTACGAGCAGTACGTC.

This clone was picked up a small number of times. The V gene is TRBV27, the J gene TRBJ2-1, with TRBD2 identical over 7 bases. The J segment lost 6 bases and the V segment lost 4 bases, leaving 18 bases of the junction unmatched. The CDR3 is 18 amino acids. Looked up from germline, CDR1 is MNHEY and CDR2 is SMNVEV (reference sequence). The CDR3 sequence: CASSSLHSDGGGVNEQFF. The CDR3 DNA sequence: TGTGCCAGCAGTTCTCTCCACAGCGATGGTGGGGGGGTCAATGAGCAGTTCTTC.

This clone was detected once. The rearrangement joins TRBV14 to TRBJ2-3; D gene uncertain. The V gene's germline CDR1 is SGHDN and CDR2 FVKESK. With 1 base removed from V and 2 bases from J, the gap between germline ends came to 22 bases. The CDR3 consists of 19 residues. DNA for the CDR3: TGTGCCAGCAGCCAAGGGGTTGTAGTTTTCGGCGGTTTCACAGATACGCAGTATTTT. Protein product: CASSQGVVVFGGFTDTQYF.

The chain combines TRBV2 with TRBJ2-5; no definite D call. Per the germline V gene, CDR1 is SNHLY and CDR2 is FYNNEI. The length of the CDR3 is 11 residues. V was trimmed by 8 bases and J by 1 base, leaving 5 bases between them. In nucleotides, the CDR3 is TGTGCCAGCCACAGCCAAGAGACCCAGTACTTC. Its protein product is CASHSQETQYF.

The count of this clone is one. This chain joins TRBV5-1 and TRBJ2-1; D gene unclear. CDR1 is SGHRS and CDR2 is YFSETQ in the germline V gene. This CDR3 contains 14 residues. V shed 4 bases and J shed 4 bases, with 12 bases lying between them. The CDR3 loop reads CASSPTGSYNEQFF. The CDR3 region has the DNA TGCGCCAGCAGCCCCACCGGGTCATACAATGAGCAGTTCTTC.

The V gene is TRBV6-5, the J gene TRBJ1-1; possibly TRBD1 for D (6 bases). The CDR3 has 13 residues. Germline-derived CDR1 and CDR2 are MNHEY and SVGAGI. Trimming took off 6 bases at V and 5 bases at J, with 13 bases between the two ends. CDR3 sequence reads: CASSMTGWTEAFF. CDR3 DNA: TGTGCCAGCAGCATGACAGGCTGGACTGAAGCTTTCTTT.

In this sample, this clone turned up a few times. The chain uses TRBV2 and TRBJ2-7, with D perhaps matching TRBD2 (6 bases). V gave up 5 bases and J gave up 3 bases, with 8 bases separating them. CDR1 is SNHLY and CDR2 is FYNNEI in the germline V gene. The CDR3 extends over 12 amino acids. In DNA, the CDR3 is TGTGCCAGCAGTTATAGCGGCTACGAGCAGTACGTC. Protein product: CASSYSGYEQYV.

The V call is TRBV5-6, the J call TRBJ1-5, with 11 bases lining up with TRBD1. The CDR3 runs 15 residues. Trimming removed 0 bases from V and 10 bases from J; junction bases left unmatched: 6. Germline CDR1 reads SGHDT; CDR2 reads YYEEEE. Written as DNA, the CDR3 is TGTGCCAGCAGCTTGGGGGGACAGGGGGAACATCCCCAGCATTTT. Amino acids: CASSLGGQGEHPQHF.

Only a few counts were recorded for this clone. V and J are TRBV10-3 and TRBJ2-5; no definite D call. Deletions cut 2 bases from V and 5 bases from J, with 6 bases between. CDR1 ENHRY and CDR2 SYGVKD come from the germline V gene. The CDR3 has 12 amino acids. Here the CDR3 reads CAISERAETQYF. The DNA of the CDR3 is TGTGCCATCAGTGAGCGTGCGGAGACCCAGTACTTC.

The chain links TRBV5-1 to TRBJ2-4; 11 bases are a match to TRBD2. CDR1 and CDR2 from the germline V gene are SGHRS and YFSETQ. The CDR3 has 14 amino acids. V gave up 6 bases and J gave up 8 bases; unmatched junction bases: 7. In nucleotides, the CDR3 is TGCGCCAGCACCGTACTAGCGGGAGATGACATTCAGTACTTC. Amino acids: CASTVLAGDDIQYF.

The gene calls are TRBV18 and TRBJ2-3, with 14 bases lining up with TRBD2. This CDR3 region has 20 residues. Germline V gene lookup returns CDR1 KGHSH and CDR2 LQKENI. The V segment lost 0 bases and the J segment 3 bases; nucleotides outside the gene matches: 11. The CDR3 DNA reads as TGTGCCAGCTCACCACCGACTAGCGGGGGGGCCGGATGGGGAACAGATACGCAGTATTTT. Translating it yields CASSPPTSGGAGWGTDTQYF.

The V and J genes are TRBV5-4 and TRBJ2-4, with D possibly TRBD1 on 6 matching bases. Germline lookup yields CDR1 SGHNT and CDR2 YYREEE (reference sequence). With 2 bases removed from V and 6 bases from J, the gap between germline ends came to 9 bases. This CDR3 comprises 13 residues. Written as DNA, the CDR3 is TGTGCCAGCAGCTTCCGGGACACAAACATTCAGTACTTC. Protein sequence: CASSFRDTNIQYF.

The rearrangement uses TRBV18 and TRBJ1-1; 7 bases agree with TRBD1. CDR1 and CDR2 (germline): KGHSH, LQKENI. Trimming at V came to 0 bases and at J to 3 bases, leaving 7 bases not matched to a gene. This CDR3 spans 16 amino acids. The CDR3 spells CASSPPAAGGHTEAFF. CDR3 bases: TGTGCCAGCTCACCACCGGCGGCAGGGGGACACACTGAAGCTTTCTTT.

The V and J genes are TRBV7-9 and TRBJ2-5, with 7 bases matching TRBD2. The J call is in doubt because the DNA end fits TRBJ2-7 better. This CDR3 is built from 14 residues. Germline V gives CDR1 SEHNR, CDR2 FQNEAQ (reference sequence). CDR3 sequence: CASSPLAARDEQYF. CDR3 bases: TGTGCCAGCAGCCCCCTAGCGGCAAGGGACGAGCAGTACTTC.

The chain uses TRBV5-1 and TRBJ1-1, with TRBD1 identical over 7 bases. CDR1 is SGHRS, CDR2 YFSETQ, per germline. V was clipped by 4 bases and J by 4 bases; unmatched bases: 10. The CDR3 runs 15 residues. CDR3 loop: CASSMGQRGGTEAFF. DNA of the CDR3: TGCGCCAGCAGCATGGGACAGCGAGGGGGCACTGAAGCTTTCTTT.

This sequence joins TRBV13 and TRBJ2-7, with 10 bases matching TRBD2. The CDR3 contains 15 residues. Germline CDR1 PRHDT, CDR2 FYEKMQ (reference sequence). Germline trimming cut 3 bases from V and 4 bases from J; bases unmatched to any gene: 6. DNA of the CDR3: TGTGCCAGCAGCTTGGCACTAGCGGGAAGGTACGAGCAGTACTTC. The encoded protein is CASSLALAGRYEQYF. The whole variable domain, filled in from reference TRBV13 and TRBJ2-7, reads AAGVIQSPRHLIKEKRETATLKCYPIPRHDTVYWYQQGPGQDPQFLISFYEKMQSDKGSIPDRFSAQQFSDYHSELNMSSLELGDSALYFCASSLALAGRYEQYFGPGTRLTVT.

This clone was seen a few times. The genes are TRBV14 and TRBJ2-5; 7 bases are shared with TRBD1. Germline CDR1 is SGHDN and CDR2 is FVKESK. V was clipped by 1 base and J by 5 bases; unmatched bases: 10. The CDR3 totals 16 residues. This chain's CDR3 is CASSQVSGGFVETQYF. The CDR3 DNA follows: TGTGCCAGCAGCCAAGTATCAGGGGGTTTTGTGGAGACCCAGTACTTC.

This clone occurred a few times. The rearrangement links TRBV19 to TRBJ2-1, with 9 nucleotides matching TRBD1. CDR1 and CDR2 from the germline V gene are LNHDA and SQIVND (reference sequence). CDR3 length: 15 residues. Trimming cost V 4 bases and J 8 bases; bases outside gene matches: 9. The chain's CDR3 is CASSTPGTGTDEQFF. The CDR3 DNA sequence: TGTGCCAGTAGTACCCCCGGGACAGGGACGGATGAGCAGTTCTTC.

This chain links TRBV5-6 with TRBJ2-1; 9 positions agree with TRBD2. Trimming cost V 2 bases and J 3 bases; bases outside gene matches: 3. Germline V gives CDR1 SGHDT, CDR2 YYEEEE. The CDR3 extends over 15 amino acids. CDR3 region: CASSFGLANYNEQFF. The CDR3 DNA reads TGTGCCAGCAGCTTCGGACTAGCGAACTACAATGAGCAGTTCTTC.

The V gene is TRBV4-2, the J gene TRBJ2-2; possible D gene TRBD1, 6 bases. V was shortened by 0 bases and J by 2 bases, with 10 bases between the two germline ends. CDR1 is LGHNA and CDR2 is YNFKEQ in the germline V gene. The CDR3 sequence is 16 residues long. The CDR3 spells CASSQDRGINTGELFF. As DNA, the CDR3 is TGTGCCAGCAGCCAAGATAGGGGGATTAACACCGGGGAGCTGTTTTTT.

The chain is built from TRBV6-1 and TRBJ1-1; D unclear. Germline V lookup: CDR1 MNHNS, CDR2 SASEGT. This CDR3 contains 15 residues. Trimming removed 10 bases from V and 5 bases from J, with 23 bases in between. For the CDR3, the DNA is TGTGCCAAACCGTCGGGAACACTGAAGCTTACTGAAGCTTTCTTT. Amino acid sequence: CAKPSGTLKLTEAFF.

This chain connects TRBV28 to TRBJ2-3, with D tentatively TRBD1 (6 bases). Germline V gene sequence: CDR1 MDHEN, CDR2 SYDVKM. V dropped 5 bases and J dropped 7 bases, with 16 bases sitting between them. The CDR3 covers 14 residues. The CDR3 nucleotides are TGTGCCAGCAGTCCACTACCCAGGGGAAATACGCAGTATTTT. It is translated as CASSPLPRGNTQYF.

The V call is TRBV18, the J call TRBJ2-7, with a weak D call TRBD1 (5 bases). This CDR3 is built from 14 residues. Trimming stripped 2 bases from V and 0 bases from J, with 8 bases between. The germline V gene has CDR1 KGHSH and CDR2 LQKENI. CDR3 nucleotide sequence: TGTGCCAGCTCACCAACCAGGGACTCCTACGAGCAGTACGTC. Its translation: CASSPTRDSYEQYV.